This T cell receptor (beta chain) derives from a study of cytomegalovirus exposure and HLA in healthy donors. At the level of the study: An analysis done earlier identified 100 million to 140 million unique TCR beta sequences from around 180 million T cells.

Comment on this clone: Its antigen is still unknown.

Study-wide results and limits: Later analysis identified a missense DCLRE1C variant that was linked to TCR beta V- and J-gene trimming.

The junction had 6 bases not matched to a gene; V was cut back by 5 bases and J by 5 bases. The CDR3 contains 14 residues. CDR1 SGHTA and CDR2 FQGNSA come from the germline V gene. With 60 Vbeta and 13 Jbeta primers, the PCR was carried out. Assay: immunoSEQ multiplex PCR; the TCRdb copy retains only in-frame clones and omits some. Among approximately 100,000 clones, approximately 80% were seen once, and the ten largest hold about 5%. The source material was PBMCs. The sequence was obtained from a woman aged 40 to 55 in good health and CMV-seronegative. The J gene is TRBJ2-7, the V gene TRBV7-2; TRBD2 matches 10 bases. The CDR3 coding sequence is TGTGCCAGCAGCCAACAGCGGGGGGGAGACGAGCAGTACTTC. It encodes CASSQQRGGDEQYF.